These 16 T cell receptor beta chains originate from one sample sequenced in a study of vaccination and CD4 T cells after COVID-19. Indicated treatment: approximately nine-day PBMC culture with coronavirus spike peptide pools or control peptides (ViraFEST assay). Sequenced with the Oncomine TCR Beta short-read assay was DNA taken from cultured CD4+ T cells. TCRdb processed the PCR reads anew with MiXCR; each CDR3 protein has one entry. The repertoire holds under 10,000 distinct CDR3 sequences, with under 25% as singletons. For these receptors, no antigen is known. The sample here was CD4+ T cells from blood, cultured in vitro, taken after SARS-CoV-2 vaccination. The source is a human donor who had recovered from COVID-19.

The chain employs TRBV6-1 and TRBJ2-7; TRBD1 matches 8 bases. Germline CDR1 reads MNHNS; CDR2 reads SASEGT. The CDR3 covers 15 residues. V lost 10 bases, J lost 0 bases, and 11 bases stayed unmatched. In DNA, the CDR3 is TGTGCCACTTTTCCTAGGACAGGGAGCTCCTACGAGCAGTACTTC. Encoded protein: CATFPRTGSSYEQYF.

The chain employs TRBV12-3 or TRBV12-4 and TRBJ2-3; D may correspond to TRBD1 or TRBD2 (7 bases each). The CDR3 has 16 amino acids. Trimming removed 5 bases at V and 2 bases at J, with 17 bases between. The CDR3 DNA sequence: TGTGCCAGCAGTCAGGGGGGGGGCCCGATCACAGATACGCAGTATTTT. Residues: CASSQGGGPITDTQYF.

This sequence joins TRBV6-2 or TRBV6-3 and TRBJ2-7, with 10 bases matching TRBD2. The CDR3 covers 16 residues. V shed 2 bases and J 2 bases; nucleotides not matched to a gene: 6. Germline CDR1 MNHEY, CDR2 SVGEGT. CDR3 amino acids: CASSYIVAGGTYEQYF. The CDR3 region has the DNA TGTGCCAGCAGTTACATCGTAGCGGGAGGTACCTACGAGCAGTACTTC.

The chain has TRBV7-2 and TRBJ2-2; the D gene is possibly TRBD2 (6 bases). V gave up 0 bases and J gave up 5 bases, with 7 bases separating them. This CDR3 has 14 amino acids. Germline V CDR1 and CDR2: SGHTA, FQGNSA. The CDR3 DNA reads TGTGCCAGCAGCTTAGCGAGCGGGACCGGGGAGCTGTTTTTT. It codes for CASSLASGTGELFF.

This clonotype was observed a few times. The CDR3 reads CASSQERVDHSPLHF. In DNA, the CDR3 is TGCGCCAGCAGCCAGGAGAGGGTCGATCATTCACCCCTCCACTTT. J is TRBJ1-6 and V is TRBV4-3; no reliable D call. Looked up from germline, CDR1 is LGHNA and CDR2 is YSLEER. With 3 bases removed from V and 8 bases from J, the gap between germline ends came to 14 bases. The CDR3 has 15 amino acids.

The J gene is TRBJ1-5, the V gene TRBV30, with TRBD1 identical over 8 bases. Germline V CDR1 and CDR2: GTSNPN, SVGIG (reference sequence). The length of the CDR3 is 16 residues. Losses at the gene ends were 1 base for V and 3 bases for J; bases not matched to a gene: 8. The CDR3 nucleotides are TGTGCCTGGAGTGCCATGGGGCAGGGGGCCAATCAGCCCCAGCATTTT. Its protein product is CAWSAMGQGANQPQHF.

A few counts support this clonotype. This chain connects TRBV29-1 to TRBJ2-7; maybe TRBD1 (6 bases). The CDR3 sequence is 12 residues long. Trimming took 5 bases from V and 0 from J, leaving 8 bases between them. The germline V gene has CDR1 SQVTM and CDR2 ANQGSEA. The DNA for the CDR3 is TGCAGCGTTAGGACAGCCTCCTACGAGCAGTACTTC. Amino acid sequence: CSVRTASYEQYF.

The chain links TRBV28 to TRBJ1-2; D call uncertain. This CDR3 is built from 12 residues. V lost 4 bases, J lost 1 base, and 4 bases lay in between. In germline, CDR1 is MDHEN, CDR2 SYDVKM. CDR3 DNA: TGTGCCAGCAGTTCTGATAACTATGGCTACACCTTC. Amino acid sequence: CASSSDNYGYTF.

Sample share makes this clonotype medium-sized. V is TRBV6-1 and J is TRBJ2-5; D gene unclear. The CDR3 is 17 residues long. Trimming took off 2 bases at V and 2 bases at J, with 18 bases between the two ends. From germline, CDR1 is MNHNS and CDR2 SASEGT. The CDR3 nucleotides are TGTGCCAGCAGTGAAAAGTGGGGAAGGGCCCGACAAGAGACCCAGTACTTC. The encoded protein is CASSEKWGRARQETQYF.

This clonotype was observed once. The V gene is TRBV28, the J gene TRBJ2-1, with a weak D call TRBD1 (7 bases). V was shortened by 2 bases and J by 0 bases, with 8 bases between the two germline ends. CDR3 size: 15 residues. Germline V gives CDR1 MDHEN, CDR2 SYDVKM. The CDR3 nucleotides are TGTGCCAGCAGTTTACAGGGGGGCTCCTACAATGAGCAGTTCTTC. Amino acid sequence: CASSLQGGSYNEQFF.

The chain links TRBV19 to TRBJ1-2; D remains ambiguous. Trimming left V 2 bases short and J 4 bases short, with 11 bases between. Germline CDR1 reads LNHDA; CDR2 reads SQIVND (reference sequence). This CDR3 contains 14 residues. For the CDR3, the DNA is TGTGCCAGTAGTATAAGTGGCAGGACCTATGGCTACACCTTC. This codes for CASSISGRTYGYTF.

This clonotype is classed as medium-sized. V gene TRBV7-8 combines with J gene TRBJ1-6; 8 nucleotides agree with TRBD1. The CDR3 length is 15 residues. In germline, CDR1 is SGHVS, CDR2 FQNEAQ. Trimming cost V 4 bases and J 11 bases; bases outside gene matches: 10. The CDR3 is CASSSGQGVHTPLHF. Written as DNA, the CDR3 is TGTGCCAGCAGCTCAGGACAGGGAGTGCATACACCCCTCCACTTT.

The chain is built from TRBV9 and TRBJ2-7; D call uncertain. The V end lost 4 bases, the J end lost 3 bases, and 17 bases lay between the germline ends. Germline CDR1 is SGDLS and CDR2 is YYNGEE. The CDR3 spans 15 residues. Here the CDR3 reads CASSLGGGYGYEQYF. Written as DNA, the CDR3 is TGTGCCAGCAGCTTGGGCGGTGGATATGGCTACGAGCAGTACTTC.

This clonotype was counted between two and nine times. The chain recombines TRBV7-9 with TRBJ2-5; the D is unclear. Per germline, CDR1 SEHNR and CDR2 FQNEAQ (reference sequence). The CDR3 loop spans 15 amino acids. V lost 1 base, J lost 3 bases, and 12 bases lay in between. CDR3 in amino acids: CASSLDSRTKETQYF. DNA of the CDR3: TGTGCCAGCAGCTTAGACAGCAGAACCAAAGAGACCCAGTACTTC.

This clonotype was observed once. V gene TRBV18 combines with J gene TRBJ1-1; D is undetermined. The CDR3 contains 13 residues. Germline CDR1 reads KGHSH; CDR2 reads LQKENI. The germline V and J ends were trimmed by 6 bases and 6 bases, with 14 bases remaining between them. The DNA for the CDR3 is TGTGCCAGCTCCCCAGAGATAGAAGCTGAAGCTTTCTTT. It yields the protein CASSPEIEAEAFF.

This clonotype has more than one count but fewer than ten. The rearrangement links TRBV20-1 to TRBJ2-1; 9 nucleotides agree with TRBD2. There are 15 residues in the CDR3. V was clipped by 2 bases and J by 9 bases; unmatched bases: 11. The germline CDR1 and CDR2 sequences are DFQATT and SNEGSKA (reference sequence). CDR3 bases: TGCAGTGCTAGACATCCGACAGCGGGGGGTGGTGAGCAGTTCTTC. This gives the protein CSARHPTAGGGEQFF.